The 13 T cell receptor beta chains below all came from one sample that was sequenced in a study of blood T cells in healthy people across ages. The use of a sample-barcoded 5' primer and a J-beta primer mix characterized a second PCR of roughly 6 to 11 cycles. One entry per CDR3 protein, called by TCRdb with MiXCR from the 5' RACE reads. Of almost 1 million distinct CDR3 sequences listed, just over 50% are singletons. The sample consisted of blood. The receptors derive from a woman aged 60-75 years in good health.

This clonotype was detected a few times. The chain recombines TRBV11-2 with TRBJ2-3, with 8 bases that match TRBD2. The CDR3 totals 14 residues. CDR1 and CDR2 from the germline V gene are SGHAT and FQNNGV. Trimming at V came to 5 bases and at J to 8 bases, leaving 9 bases not matched to a gene. The CDR3, as DNA: TGTGCCAGCAGCCTTTTTGCGGGAGGATTTACGCAGTATTTT. This sequence encodes CASSLFAGGFTQYF.

This clonotype was observed a single time. The CDR3 DNA reads TGCGCCAGCAGCCATGCCCCAGGGGGCTACTACGAGCAGTACTTC. This sequence encodes CASSHAPGGYYEQYF. This chain joins TRBV4-1 and TRBJ2-7; TRBD1 aligns across 8 bases. V trimming: 3 bases; J trimming: 3 bases; junction bases outside the gene matches: 7. The V gene's germline CDR1 is MGHRA and CDR2 YSYEKL. There are 15 residues in the CDR3.

This clonotype turned up a few times. The rearrangement uses TRBV14 and TRBJ2-1; TRBD1 agrees at 8 bases. V was pared by 1 base and J by 2 bases, with 4 bases of the junction left unmatched. Germline V gene lookup returns CDR1 SGHDN and CDR2 FVKESK. CDR3 length equals 16 residues. The CDR3 nucleotides are TGTGCCAGCAGCCAAGTCCAGGGGGCTACCTACAATGAGCAGTTCTTC. This translates into CASSQVQGATYNEQFF.

This chain links TRBV6-5 with TRBJ2-3; TRBD2 agrees at 7 bases. The length of the CDR3 is 16 residues. Trimming cost V 6 bases and J 2 bases; bases outside gene matches: 11. Germline CDR1 is MNHEY and CDR2 is SVGAGI. The CDR3 loop reads CASRPGGGSYTDTQYF. CDR3 coding DNA: TGTGCCAGCAGGCCCGGAGGCGGGAGCTACACAGATACGCAGTATTTT.

V and J are TRBV6-6 and TRBJ2-7; possible D gene TRBD1, 5 bases. Trimming removed 5 bases at V and 2 bases at J, with 10 bases between. CDR1 MNHNY and CDR2 SVGAGI come from the germline V gene (reference sequence). CDR3 length equals 13 residues. The CDR3 loop is CASSDQTAYEQYF. The DNA of the CDR3 is TGTGCCAGCAGTGACCAGACAGCCTACGAGCAGTACTTC.

This chain joins TRBV7-9 and TRBJ1-2, with D hard to call. This CDR3 has 13 amino acids. Germline V CDR1 and CDR2: SEHNR, FQNEAQ (reference sequence). V was cut by 6 bases and J by 8 bases, with 16 bases left in between. The CDR3 loop reads CASRHRGTSGYTF. CDR3 in DNA: TGTGCCAGCAGGCACCGTGGTACCTCGGGCTACACCTTC.

CDR3 sequence: CASSQVVSWELFF. The CDR3 DNA reads as TGCGCCAGCAGCCAGGTCGTCAGCTGGGAGCTGTTTTTT. The rearrangement joins TRBV4-3 to TRBJ2-2; no definite D call. CDR1 LGHNA and CDR2 YSLEER come from the germline V gene. V lost 3 bases and J 9 bases, leaving 11 bases between the germline ends. This CDR3 contains 13 residues.

This clonotype was detected once. V gene TRBV20-1 combines with J gene TRBJ2-3; 10 nucleotides align to TRBD2. Looked up from germline, CDR1 is DFQATT and CDR2 is SNEGSKA (reference sequence). J gave up 5 bases and V 1 base, and 18 bases lay outside the gene matches. This CDR3 region has 19 residues. CDR3 protein: CSARVGTGYTSGKVDTQYF. CDR3 sequence (DNA): TGCAGTGCTAGAGTGGGGACAGGCTATACTAGCGGGAAGGTAGATACGCAGTATTTT.

V and J are TRBV7-2 and TRBJ1-2; TRBD1 matches 9 bases. V was pared by 5 bases and J by 4 bases, with 8 bases of the junction left unmatched. The CDR3 has 15 residues. Germline V gene data show CDR1 as SGHTA and CDR2 as FQGNSA. The CDR3 DNA reads TGTGCCAGCAGCAGACGGGACAGGGCAAGCTATGGCTACACCTTC. Translated, it gives CASSRRDRASYGYTF.

The rearrangement joins TRBV20-1 to TRBJ2-1; 7 positions match TRBD2. The V gene's germline CDR1 is DFQATT and CDR2 SNEGSKA (reference sequence). J lost 1 base, V lost 3 bases, and 6 bases had no gene match. This CDR3 spans 15 amino acids. Written as DNA, the CDR3 is TGCAGTGCTAGGATTGGCGGGAGTTCCTACAATGAGCAGTTCTTC. As protein: CSARIGGSSYNEQFF.

This clonotype came up a few times. This chain links TRBV7-2 with TRBJ2-3; maybe TRBD1 (5 bases). CDR1 is SGHTA and CDR2 is FQGNSA in the germline V gene. CDR3 length: 15 amino acids. V dropped 5 bases and J dropped 2 bases, with 14 bases sitting between them. As DNA, the CDR3 is TGTGCCAGCAGCCCGGAACCAGGGCACACAGATACGCAGTATTTT. Protein: CASSPEPGHTDTQYF. Full variable domain (rest looked up from reference TRBV7-2 and TRBJ2-3): GAGVSQSPSNKVTEKGKDVELRCDPISGHTALYWYRQSLGQGLEFLIYFQGNSAPDKSGLPSDRFSAERTGGSVSTLTIQRTQQEDSAVYLCASSPEPGHTDTQYFGPGTRLTVL.

This clonotype was picked up a small number of times. The J gene is TRBJ2-7, the V gene TRBV10-3; TRBD2 agrees at 8 bases. Per germline, CDR1 ENHRY and CDR2 SYGVKD. After removal of 7 bases from V and 6 bases from J, the junction contained 5 bases not matched to a gene. CDR3 length: 12 residues. CDR3 in amino acids: CAITAGGSEQYF. For the CDR3, the DNA is TGTGCCATCACCGCGGGAGGCTCCGAGCAGTACTTC.

In its sample, this clonotype was seen a few times. This sequence joins TRBV7-8 and TRBJ2-7; the D gene is possibly TRBD2 (6 bases). This CDR3 spans 14 amino acids. Germline V lookup: CDR1 SGHVS, CDR2 FQNEAQ. V was cut by 5 bases and J by 4 bases, with 15 bases left in between. The CDR3 protein is CASSPGVLGYEQYF. The CDR3, as DNA: TGTGCCAGCAGCCCGGGAGTCTTGGGGTACGAGCAGTACTTC.